The T cell receptor (beta chain) described here comes from a study of blood T cell repertoires in COVID-19. Whole-study context: Acute and convalescent COVID-19 specimens originated in the United States, Italy and Spain.

Authors' processing steps: Reference gene primer amplification gave estimated nucleated cell counts. Assay used: immunoSEQ multiplex PCR; TCRdb lists only in-frame clones, some missing. The V and J calls and the clone size are those of that table, but D and trimming were determined from the DNA. The sample shows more than 55,000 clones, about 93% of them seen only once. V was trimmed by 4 bases and J by 3 bases, leaving 17 bases between them. The germline V gene has CDR1 SGHTS and CDR2 YDEGEE. There are 15 residues in the CDR3. What was sequenced was peripheral blood. This sequence was found in a man aged 80 or over with acute or convalescent COVID-19. The gene calls are TRBV5-8 and TRBJ2-7; TRBD2 is a possible D gene (5 bases). CDR3: CASSRRPDGGYEQYF. The DNA for the CDR3 is TGTGCCAGCAGCCGCAGGCCGGACGGAGGCTACGAGCAGTACTTC.